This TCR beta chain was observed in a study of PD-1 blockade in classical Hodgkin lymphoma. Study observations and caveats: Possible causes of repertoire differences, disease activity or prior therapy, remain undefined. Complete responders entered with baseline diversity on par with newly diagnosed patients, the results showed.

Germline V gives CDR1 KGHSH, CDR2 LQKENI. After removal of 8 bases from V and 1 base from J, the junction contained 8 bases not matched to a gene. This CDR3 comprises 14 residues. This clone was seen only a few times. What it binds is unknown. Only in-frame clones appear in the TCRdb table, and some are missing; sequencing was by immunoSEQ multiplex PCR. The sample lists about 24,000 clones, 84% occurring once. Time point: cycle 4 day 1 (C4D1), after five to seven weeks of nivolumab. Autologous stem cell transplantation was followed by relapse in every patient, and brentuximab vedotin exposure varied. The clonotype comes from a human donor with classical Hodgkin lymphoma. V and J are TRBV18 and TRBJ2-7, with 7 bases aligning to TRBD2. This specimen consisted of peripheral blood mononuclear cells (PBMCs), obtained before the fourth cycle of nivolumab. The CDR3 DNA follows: TGTGCCAGCGCTCGCGGACTAGAATCCTACGAGCAGTACTTC. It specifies CASARGLESYEQYF.